The 9 T cell receptor beta chains below come from one sample, sequenced in a study of shared clonotypes between healthy human individuals. Libraries were prepared by immunoSEQ multiplex PCR; TCRdb keeps only in-frame clonotypes and omits some of them. The repertoire has a few million clones, 80% to 95% of them found once; the top ten carry approximately 0.39%. The material sequenced was naive CD4+ T cells from PBMCs. Subset defined: CD45RA+ positively selected. Receptor source: a man between 18 and 35 years old in good health. Some clones in this sample may be carry-over from other donors' samples.

The genes are TRBV2 and TRBJ2-7, with 11 bases aligning to TRBD2. V lost 6 bases to trimming and J lost 5 bases; unmatched junction nucleotides: 6. CDR1 SNHLY and CDR2 FYNNEI come from the germline V gene. The CDR3 loop spans 14 amino acids. DNA for the CDR3: TGTGCCAGCAGATTAGCGGGAGGGACCAACGAGCAGTACTTC. This encodes CASRLAGGTNEQYF.

The rearrangement links TRBV6-1 to TRBJ2-1, with a weak D call TRBD2 (6 bases). The V gene lost 0 bases and the J gene lost 7 bases, with 13 bases spanning the gap. CDR1 and CDR2 from the germline V gene are MNHNS and SASEGT. The CDR3 covers 15 residues. This chain's CDR3 is CASSEASWSGNEQFF. The CDR3 DNA reads TGTGCCAGCAGTGAAGCTTCGTGGAGCGGGAATGAGCAGTTCTTC.

On this clone itself: The sample holds other DNA sequences that translate to the same CDR3. The genes are TRBV9 and TRBJ2-7; 9 bases match TRBD1. The germline CDR1 and CDR2 sequences are SGDLS and YYNGEE. The length of the CDR3 is 14 residues. V lost 3 bases, J lost 2 bases, and 3 bases stayed unmatched. CDR3 region: CASSAGQGTYEQYF. CDR3 in DNA: TGTGCCAGCAGCGCGGGACAGGGAACCTACGAGCAGTACTTC.

The CDR3 region is CASSLAFHEQYF. DNA of the CDR3: TGTGCCAGCAGCTTAGCGTTCCACGAGCAGTACTTC. The chain joins TRBV7-2 to TRBJ2-7; no reliable D call. The CDR3 sequence is 12 residues long. Germline CDR1 reads SGHTA; CDR2 reads FQGNSA. Trimming stripped 0 bases from V and 5 bases from J, with 5 bases between.

The gene calls are TRBV28 and TRBJ2-1, with TRBD2 matching over 7 bases. The germline CDR1 and CDR2 sequences are MDHEN and SYDVKM. There are 15 residues in the CDR3. Trimming cost V 7 bases and J 2 bases; bases outside gene matches: 8. The CDR3 DNA follows: TGTGCCAGCATAGCTAGCGGAGCCACCTACAATGAGCAGTTCTTC. It translates to CASIASGATYNEQFF.

Turning to this clone: Additional DNA sequences in this sample encode the identical CDR3. The V and J genes are TRBV5-1 and TRBJ2-3; maybe TRBD2 (6 bases). V lost 4 bases and J lost 4, with 13 bases in between. This CDR3 has 14 residues. CDR1 SGHRS and CDR2 YFSETQ come from the germline V gene. The CDR3, as DNA: TGCGCCAGCAGCCCGGGGACTCGAGCAGATACGCAGTATTTT. This codes for CASSPGTRADTQYF. The full variable domain, in which reference TRBV5-1 and TRBJ2-3 provide the parts outside the CDR3, is KAGVTQTPRYLIKTRGQQVTLSCSPISGHRSVSWYQQTPGQGLQFLFEYFSETQRNKGNFPGRFSGRQFSNSRSEMNVSTLELGDSALYLCASSPGTRADTQYFGPGTRLTVL.

The rearrangement joins TRBV28 to TRBJ1-1, with 7 nucleotides matching TRBD1. CDR1 is MDHEN and CDR2 is SYDVKM in the germline V gene. CDR3 length: 15 residues. Losses at the gene ends were 5 bases for V and 0 bases for J; bases not matched to a gene: 6. The CDR3 DNA follows: TGTGCCAGCAGTCCGCTCGACAGGGTGAACACTGAAGCTTTCTTT. Residues: CASSPLDRVNTEAFF.

This clone was seen once. V usage is TRBV9 and J usage is TRBJ2-5; D is possibly TRBD1 (5 bases). Germline-derived CDR1 and CDR2 are SGDLS and YYNGEE. Trimming stripped 2 bases from V and 4 bases from J, with 15 bases between. This CDR3 comprises 15 residues. CDR3 protein: CASSVHQQGGETQYF. The CDR3 region has the DNA TGTGCCAGCAGCGTTCATCAGCAGGGTGGAGAGACCCAGTACTTC. Variable domain in full (rest from reference TRBV9 and TRBJ2-5): DSGVTQTPKHLITATGQRVTLRCSPRSGDLSVYWYQQSLDQGLQFLIQYYNGEERAKGNILERFSAQQFPDLHSELNLSSLELGDSALYFCASSVHQQGGETQYFGPGTRLLVL.

This sequence joins TRBV12-5 and TRBJ2-2; TRBD2 aligns across 11 bases. V was pared by 7 bases and J by 5 bases, with 21 bases of the junction left unmatched. Germline CDR1 reads LGHNT; CDR2 reads FRNRAP. The CDR3 runs 20 residues. CDR3 residues: CASALAPLSGRGPRTGELFF. The CDR3 nucleotides are TGTGCTAGTGCCCTCGCCCCCCTTAGCGGGAGGGGCCCACGGACCGGGGAGCTGTTTTTT.